These 19 T cell receptor beta chains share one sample of origin, sequenced in a study of PD-1 blockade in mismatch repair-deficient tumors. Profiled with immunoSEQ multiplex PCR; TCRdb holds only in-frame clones, not every one. The sample has about 19,000 clones; roughly 87% are singletons. This specimen was PBMCs, taken 52 weeks after starting pembrolizumab. Every receptor here comes from an adult with mismatch repair-deficient cancer.

V and J are TRBV14 and TRBJ2-1; 14 positions match TRBD2. The length of the CDR3 is 15 residues. V shed 6 bases, J shed 8 bases, and the junction held 6 bases outside the gene matches. CDR1 is SGHDN and CDR2 is FVKESK in the germline V gene. The CDR3 nucleotides are TGTGCCAGCAGTCGACTAGCGGGAGGGCGTGATGAGCAGTTCTTC. Translation gives CASSRLAGGRDEQFF.

The CDR3 nucleotides read TGTGCCAGCCGGGCGGCAGGAGGTAATGAGCAGTTCTTC. Translating it yields CASRAAGGNEQFF. The genes are TRBV28 and TRBJ2-1; D may be TRBD2 (5 bases). The CDR3 is 13 residues long. With 8 bases removed from V and 7 bases from J, the gap between germline ends came to 15 bases. CDR1 MDHEN and CDR2 SYDVKM come from the germline V gene.

This clone has more than one count but fewer than ten. This rearrangement joins TRBV6-5 to TRBJ2-7; unclear D gene. The CDR3 runs 13 residues. CDR1 is MNHEY and CDR2 is SVGAGI in the germline V gene. The V end lost 2 bases, the J end lost 2 bases, and 7 bases lay between the germline ends. In DNA form, the CDR3 reads TGTGCCAGCAGTTACCTTCCCCCCTACGAGCAGTACTTC. Its protein product is CASSYLPPYEQYF.

The chain joins TRBV4-2 to TRBJ1-4; 8 bases align to TRBD1. CDR3 length: 17 amino acids. V was pared by 3 bases and J by 2 bases, with 8 bases of the junction left unmatched. Germline CDR1 and CDR2: LGHNA and YNFKEQ. The CDR3 loop is CASSQDGQGQTNEKLFF. The CDR3 coding sequence is TGTGCCAGCAGCCAGGACGGACAGGGTCAGACTAATGAAAAACTGTTTTTT.

The chain uses TRBV7-3 and TRBJ2-3, with a possible D match to TRBD2 (5 bases). V was cut by 5 bases and J by 9 bases, with 12 bases left in between. The CDR3 runs 12 residues. Germline CDR1 and CDR2: SGHTA and FQGTGA. CDR3 sequence (DNA): TGTGCCAGCAGCACGACTTCTAGCACGCAGTATTTT. It is translated as CASSTTSSTQYF. Full variable domain (remainder filled in from reference TRBV7-3 and TRBJ2-3): GAGVSQTPSNKVTEKGKYVELRCDPISGHTALYWYRQSLGQGPEFLIYFQGTGAADDSGLPNDRFFAVRPEGSVSTLKIQRTERGDSAVYLCASSTTSSTQYFGPGTRLTVL.

This chain joins TRBV2 and TRBJ1-2; D gene uncertain. Per the germline V gene, CDR1 is SNHLY and CDR2 is FYNNEI. The V gene lost 3 bases and the J gene lost 4 bases, with 3 bases spanning the gap. The CDR3 has 11 amino acids. The CDR3: CASSDLYGYTF. CDR3 DNA sequence: TGTGCCAGCAGTGACCTCTATGGCTACACCTTC.

V usage is TRBV2 and J usage is TRBJ2-5; no reliable D call. This CDR3 region has 14 residues. Looked up from germline, CDR1 is SNHLY and CDR2 is FYNNEI. The V and J ends lost 1 base and 3 bases respectively, with 9 bases between them. The CDR3 is CASSEGAGEETQYF. CDR3 sequence (DNA): TGTGCCAGCAGTGAAGGTGCAGGCGAAGAGACCCAGTACTTC.

This rearrangement joins TRBV29-1 to TRBJ2-1; TRBD1 agrees at 10 bases. With V trimmed by 7 bases and J by 9 bases, 6 bases remained unmatched. Germline CDR1 SQVTM, CDR2 ANQGSEA. CDR3 size: 12 residues. This chain's CDR3 is CSAGTGAIEQFF. For the CDR3, the DNA is TGCAGCGCCGGGACAGGGGCCATTGAGCAGTTCTTC.

The chain joins TRBV28 to TRBJ1-4; TRBD1 aligns across 7 bases. CDR3 length equals 15 residues. The V and J ends lost 6 bases and 0 bases, in that order; junction bases with no gene match: 4. The germline V gene has CDR1 MDHEN and CDR2 SYDVKM. CDR3 DNA sequence: TGTGCCAGCAGGTCTACAGGGGCAACTAATGAAAAACTGTTTTTT. Protein: CASRSTGATNEKLFF.

The chain joins TRBV28 to TRBJ2-7; 9 nucleotides line up with TRBD1. V was pared by 3 bases and J by 4 bases, with 10 bases of the junction left unmatched. The CDR3 runs to 16 residues. Germline V gene lookup returns CDR1 MDHEN and CDR2 SYDVKM. The CDR3 loop reads CASSFPDRGVSYEQYF. The CDR3 coding sequence is TGTGCCAGCAGTTTCCCCGACAGGGGGGTAAGTTACGAGCAGTACTTC.

V usage is TRBV19 and J usage is TRBJ1-5, with TRBD1 matching 12 bases. V lost 3 bases and J lost 4; bases outside the gene matches: 7. This CDR3 region has 17 residues. The V gene's germline CDR1 is LNHDA and CDR2 SQIVND (reference sequence). The CDR3 loop is CASSMGDRGRGNQPQHF. Here the CDR3 DNA reads TGTGCCAGTAGTATGGGGGACAGGGGGCGAGGTAATCAGCCCCAGCATTTT.

This clone was picked up one time. The gene calls are TRBV5-1 and TRBJ2-5; a weak D match, TRBD1 (5 bases). The CDR3 runs to 14 residues. With 4 bases removed from V and 4 bases from J, the gap between germline ends came to 14 bases. The V gene's germline CDR1 is SGHRS and CDR2 YFSETQ. Here the CDR3 DNA reads TGCGCCAGCAGCCCAAGGAGCAGGGTAGAGACCCAGTACTTC. Amino acid sequence: CASSPRSRVETQYF.

The table lists this clone with a few counts. This rearrangement joins TRBV7-3 to TRBJ1-6, with D uncertain. Germline values: CDR1 SGHTA, CDR2 FQGTGA. The CDR3 has 13 amino acids. Trimming removed 5 bases at V and 7 bases at J, with 9 bases between. CDR3 protein: CASSPARNSPLHF. The DNA of the CDR3 is TGTGCCAGCAGCCCGGCGCGGAATTCACCCCTCCACTTT.

This clone showed up just a few times. This sequence joins TRBV4-1 and TRBJ2-1; 8 positions match TRBD1. Germline V gene data show CDR1 as MGHRA and CDR2 as YSYEKL. CDR3 length: 17 residues. V dropped 4 bases and J dropped 12; count of bases not matched to a gene: 20. The chain's CDR3 is CASSLPLGRDRRFRQFF. The CDR3 nucleotides are TGCGCCAGCAGCCTACCACTGGGCCGGGACAGGCGATTCCGGCAGTTCTTC.

This clone showed up just a few times. The chain recombines TRBV27 with TRBJ2-7; D is unresolved. The CDR3 has 14 amino acids. Trimming took 5 bases from V and 3 from J, leaving 14 bases between them. Germline lookup yields CDR1 MNHEY and CDR2 SMNVEV (reference sequence). The CDR3 DNA follows: TGTGCCAGCAGTCCGACATCCCTGGGCTACGAGCAGTACTTC. The encoded protein is CASSPTSLGYEQYF.

The chain carries TRBV28 and TRBJ1-1, with unresolved D. Germline-derived CDR1 and CDR2 are MDHEN and SYDVKM. The V gene lost 5 bases and the J gene lost 4 bases, with 11 bases spanning the gap. The length of the CDR3 is 13 residues. Written as DNA, the CDR3 is TGTGCCAGCAGTAATACTCCGGGCACTGAAGCTTTCTTT. It specifies CASSNTPGTEAFF.

This clone was seen only once. This chain links TRBV28 with TRBJ2-3; 15 bases are shared with TRBD2. V shed 4 bases, J shed 5 bases, and the junction held 4 bases outside the gene matches. CDR1 MDHEN and CDR2 SYDVKM come from the germline V gene. The CDR3 has 16 amino acids. CDR3 sequence reads: CASSSQGLAGGDTQYF. CDR3 coding DNA: TGTGCCAGCAGTTCTCAGGGACTAGCGGGAGGAGATACGCAGTATTTT.

This chain uses TRBV7-9 with TRBJ2-7; 7 bases align to TRBD1. The CDR3 consists of 15 residues. After removal of 4 bases from V and 2 bases from J, the junction contained 8 bases not matched to a gene. Germline V gene data show CDR1 as SEHNR and CDR2 as FQNEAQ (reference sequence). Written as DNA, the CDR3 is TGTGCCAGCAGCTCCGGATTTGGACAGGCCTACGAGCAGTACTTC. This gives the protein CASSSGFGQAYEQYF.

This rearrangement joins TRBV7-3 to TRBJ2-6, with D hard to call. From germline, CDR1 is SGHTA and CDR2 FQGTGA. V shed 1 base and J shed 0 bases, with 10 bases lying between them. The CDR3 loop spans 17 amino acids. The CDR3 nucleotides are TGTGCCAGCAGCTTAATGGGCAGGTACTCTGGGGCCAACGTCCTGACTTTC. Its translation is CASSLMGRYSGANVLTF.